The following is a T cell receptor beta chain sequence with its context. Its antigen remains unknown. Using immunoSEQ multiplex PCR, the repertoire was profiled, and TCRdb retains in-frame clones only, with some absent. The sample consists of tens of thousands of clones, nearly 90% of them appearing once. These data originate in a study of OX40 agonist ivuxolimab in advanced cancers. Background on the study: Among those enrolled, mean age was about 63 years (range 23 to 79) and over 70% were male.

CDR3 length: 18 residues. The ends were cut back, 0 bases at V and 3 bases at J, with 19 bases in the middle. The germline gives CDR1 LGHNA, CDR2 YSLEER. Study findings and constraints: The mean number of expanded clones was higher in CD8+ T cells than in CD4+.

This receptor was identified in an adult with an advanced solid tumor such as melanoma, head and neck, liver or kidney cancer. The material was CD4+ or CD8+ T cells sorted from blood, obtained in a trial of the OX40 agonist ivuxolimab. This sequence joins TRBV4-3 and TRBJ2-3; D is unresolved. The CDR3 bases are TGCGCCAGCAGCCAAGAAGTGGTCCAAGGGATCGGGACAGATACGCAGTATTTT. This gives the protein CASSQEVVQGIGTDTQYF.